The T cell receptor beta chain described here comes from a study of T cells in Graves' hyperthyroidism and ophthalmopathy. Study-wide context: Peripheral blood was acquired at first diagnosis, ahead of any therapy whatsoever. General study points: Ophthalmopathy, as predicted by the model, came a median approximately 5.9 months after the prediction.

The CDR3 contains 14 residues. V lost 5 bases, J lost 0 bases, and 10 bases lay in between. Germline V gene sequence: CDR1 LNHDA, CDR2 SQIVND (reference sequence). Patients counted as stable if ophthalmopathy did not develop within 18 months. It was uncontrolled infection, other autoimmune disease, pregnancy or lactation that excluded patients. Researchers amplified the TCR beta CDR3 regions from RNA transcripts. TCR CDR3 regions were first amplified by RT-PCR with HTBI primers. Each CDR3 protein is one row after TCRdb ran MiXCR on the multiplex PCR reads. The sample shows over 650,000 distinct CDR3 sequences, about a sixth of them seen only once. Regarding this clonotype: Its antigen is unidentified.

The gene calls are TRBV19 and TRBJ1-2, with D uncertain. This receptor was taken from a man between 18 and 35 years old with Graves' hyperthyroidism. The specimen was blood. CDR3 region: CASSEESANYGYTF. The CDR3 region has the DNA TGTGCCAGTAGTGAGGAGTCAGCTAACTATGGCTACACCTTC.